This T cell receptor beta chain was recorded in a study of radiotherapy plus CTLA-4 blockade in lung cancer. Assay: immunoSEQ multiplex PCR; the TCRdb copy retains only in-frame clones and omits some. The profile shows some 49,000 clones, approximately 81% of them singletons. Material: peripheral blood, obtained from a patient treated with radiotherapy plus ipilimumab. This TCR derives from a human donor with non-small cell lung cancer whose response to radiotherapy plus ipilimumab could not be evaluated.

CDR3 coding DNA: TGCAGCGTTGAATTCAGAGGTGGCTACACCTTC. It codes for CSVEFRGGYTF. The genes are TRBV29-1 and TRBJ1-2, with unresolved D. CDR1 is SQVTM, CDR2 ANQGSEA, per germline. The CDR3 length is 11 residues. V was clipped by 2 bases and J by 7 bases, with 8 bases between them.